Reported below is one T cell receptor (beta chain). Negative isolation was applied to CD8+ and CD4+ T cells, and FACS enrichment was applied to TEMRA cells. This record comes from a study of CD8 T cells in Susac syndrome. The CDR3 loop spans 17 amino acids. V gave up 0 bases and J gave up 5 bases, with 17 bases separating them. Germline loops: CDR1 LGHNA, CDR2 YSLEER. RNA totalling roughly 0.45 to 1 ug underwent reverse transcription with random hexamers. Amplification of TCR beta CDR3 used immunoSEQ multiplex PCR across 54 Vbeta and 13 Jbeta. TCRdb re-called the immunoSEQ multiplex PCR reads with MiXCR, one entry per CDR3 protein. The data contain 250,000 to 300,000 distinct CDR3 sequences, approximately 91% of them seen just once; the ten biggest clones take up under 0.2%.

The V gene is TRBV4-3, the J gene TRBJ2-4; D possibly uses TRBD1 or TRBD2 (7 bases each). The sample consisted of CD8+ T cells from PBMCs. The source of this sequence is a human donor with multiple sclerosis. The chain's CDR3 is CASSQDQGEGLENIQYF. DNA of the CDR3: TGCGCCAGCAGCCAAGATCAGGGGGAGGGCCTGGAAAACATTCAGTACTTC.